The 15 T cell receptor beta chains below were found in one sample sequenced in a study of blood T cell repertoires in COVID-19. Data came from immunoSEQ multiplex PCR; TCRdb stores just in-frame clones and leaves some out. The data show 440,000 or so clones, with about 88% seen just once and roughly 1.4% held by the top ten. The material sequenced was peripheral blood. The receptors stem from a woman in her thirties or forties with COVID-19, enrolled during active disease.

The genes are TRBV9 and TRBJ2-7; perhaps TRBD1 as D (7 bases). V shed 3 bases and J shed 6 bases, with 19 bases lying between them. Germline-derived CDR1 and CDR2 are SGDLS and YYNGEE. This CDR3 has 15 residues. This CDR3 is CASSARSTGEVEQYF. In nucleotides, the CDR3 is TGTGCCAGCAGCGCCCGATCAACAGGGGAGGTCGAGCAGTACTTC.

The chain uses TRBV10-3 and TRBJ1-3; D not resolved. The V end was cut by 2 bases, the J end by 4 bases, with 9 bases between. Germline CDR1 reads ENHRY; CDR2 reads SYGVKD. The CDR3 consists of 14 residues. CDR3 sequence reads: CAISEQTLGNTIYF. The DNA for the CDR3 is TGTGCCATCAGTGAGCAGACACTCGGAAACACCATATATTTT.

This sequence joins TRBV19 and TRBJ2-3, with TRBD2 matching 8 bases. The CDR3 has 16 residues. Germline V CDR1 and CDR2: LNHDA, SQIVND (reference sequence). V trimming: 0 bases; J trimming: 8 bases; junction bases outside the gene matches: 10. The CDR3 DNA is TGTGCCAGTAGTATAGATGGTGGCGCGGGGGGAGTTACGCAGTATTTT. Translated: CASSIDGGAGGVTQYF.

The chain carries TRBV7-3 and TRBJ2-1; 9 bases agree with TRBD2. This CDR3 contains 18 residues. V shed 1 base, J shed 4 bases, and the junction held 11 bases outside the gene matches. Per the germline V gene, CDR1 is SGHTA and CDR2 is FQGTGA. The CDR3 region has the DNA TGTGCCAGCAGCTTAAACCCTTTAGCGGGAGAAGGGTACAATGAGCAGTTCTTC. It codes for CASSLNPLAGEGYNEQFF.

The CDR3 DNA reads as TGTGCCAGCTCGAAGGGACAGATATTAGCCAAAAACATTCAGTACTTC. Amino acid sequence: CASSKGQILAKNIQYF. The V gene is TRBV18, the J gene TRBJ2-4; 7 nucleotides align to TRBD1. The CDR3 extends over 16 amino acids. J gave up 0 bases and V 6 bases, and 8 bases lay outside the gene matches. CDR1 KGHSH and CDR2 LQKENI come from the germline V gene.

V is TRBV27 and J is TRBJ1-1; D gene unclear. The CDR3 totals 17 residues. Trimming took 7 bases from V and 7 from J, leaving 28 bases between them. From germline, CDR1 is MNHEY and CDR2 SMNVEV (reference sequence). CDR3 loop: CASTSALYGGRTFEAFF. The CDR3 DNA sequence: TGTGCCAGCACCAGCGCCCTCTACGGTGGCAGAACTTTTGAAGCTTTCTTT.

In regard to this clone: Other DNA variants within this sample encode the same CDR3. V usage is TRBV3-1 (or the pseudogene TRBV3-2) and J usage is TRBJ2-2, with a possible D match to TRBD2 (5 bases). The germline CDR1 and CDR2 sequences are LGHDT and YNNKEL (reference sequence). The germline V and J ends were trimmed by 5 bases and 5 bases, with 12 bases remaining between them. The CDR3 is 14 residues long. CDR3 in amino acids: CASSFPERTGELFF. The CDR3 DNA reads as TGTGCCAGCAGCTTTCCGGAGCGGACCGGGGAGCTGTTTTTT.

CDR3 nucleotides: TGTGCCATCGGGGCGTGGGAGAACACTGAAGCTTTCTTT. Translating gives CAIGAWENTEAFF. The chain couples TRBV10-3 to TRBJ1-1; possible D gene TRBD1, 5 bases. Trimming cost V 8 bases and J 1 base, with 11 bases left between them. Germline CDR1 ENHRY, CDR2 SYGVKD. The CDR3 runs to 13 residues.

Points on this clone: The junction differs from germline at one of its ends, possibly a read error. The chain carries TRBV28 and TRBJ2-7; 7 nucleotides agree with TRBD1. Germline CDR1 is MDHEN and CDR2 is SYDVKM. The CDR3 has 12 amino acids. DNA for the CDR3: TGTGCCAGCAGTTTATTCGAAGGGGGCTCGGACTTC. Translated: CASSLFEGGSDF. The full variable domain, completed using reference TRBV28 and TRBJ2-7, is DVKVTQSSRYLVKRTGEKVFLECVQDMDHENMFWYRQDPGLGLRLIYFSYDVKMKEKGDIPEGYSVSREKKERFSLILESASTNQTSMYLCASSLFEGGSDFGPGTRLTVT.

This clone was recorded once. The chain couples TRBV4-3 to TRBJ1-5; perhaps TRBD1 as D (5 bases). V was trimmed by 0 bases and J by 7 bases, leaving 13 bases between them. The CDR3 has 15 amino acids. Germline CDR1 reads LGHNA; CDR2 reads YSLEER. CDR3 in amino acids: CASSQDVSGGQPQHF. CDR3 nucleotides: TGCGCCAGCAGCCAAGACGTTAGTGGGGGGCAGCCCCAGCATTTT.

The chain couples TRBV7-3 to TRBJ1-6; weak D call: TRBD1 (6 bases). Germline-derived CDR1 and CDR2 are SGHTA and FQGTGA. The V end was cut by 2 bases, the J end by 8 bases, with 19 bases between. The CDR3 extends over 17 amino acids. CDR3 in amino acids: CASSLDRGGKGDSPLHF. The CDR3 bases are TGTGCCAGCAGCTTAGACCGAGGGGGAAAGGGAGATTCACCCCTCCACTTT.

With respect to this clone: This specimen includes other DNA sequences encoding the same CDR3. V gene TRBV2 combines with J gene TRBJ1-1; D not resolved. The germline V gene has CDR1 SNHLY and CDR2 FYNNEI. Trimming stripped 2 bases from V and 0 bases from J, with 4 bases between. The CDR3 runs to 13 residues. CDR3 in amino acids: CASSESVNTEAFF. The CDR3 DNA reads as TGTGCCAGCAGTGAATCGGTGAACACTGAAGCTTTCTTT.

The rearrangement uses TRBV7-3 and TRBJ2-7, with 11 nucleotides matching TRBD2. The CDR3 extends over 15 amino acids. V dropped 3 bases and J dropped 2; count of bases not matched to a gene: 3. The germline gives CDR1 SGHTA, CDR2 FQGTGA. CDR3: CASSFGLAGPYEQYF. The DNA for the CDR3 is TGTGCCAGCAGCTTCGGACTAGCGGGCCCCTACGAGCAGTACTTC.

The chain joins TRBV27 to TRBJ2-1, with 8 bases lining up with TRBD2. J lost 15 bases, V lost 4 bases, and 5 bases had no gene match. Germline CDR1 MNHEY, CDR2 SMNVEV (reference sequence). This CDR3 comprises 11 residues. The CDR3 is CASSSAGGRFF. The CDR3 coding sequence is TGTGCCAGCAGTTCGGCGGGAGGAAGGTTCTTC.

The rearrangement uses TRBV28 and TRBJ1-1, with TRBD1 matching 8 bases. CDR3 length equals 14 residues. V shed 0 bases and J 11 bases; nucleotides not matched to a gene: 8. Germline-derived CDR1 and CDR2 are MDHEN and SYDVKM. DNA for the CDR3: TGTGCCAGCAGTTTATGGACGGACAGGGCGGATGCTTTCTTT. Amino acid sequence: CASSLWTDRADAFF.